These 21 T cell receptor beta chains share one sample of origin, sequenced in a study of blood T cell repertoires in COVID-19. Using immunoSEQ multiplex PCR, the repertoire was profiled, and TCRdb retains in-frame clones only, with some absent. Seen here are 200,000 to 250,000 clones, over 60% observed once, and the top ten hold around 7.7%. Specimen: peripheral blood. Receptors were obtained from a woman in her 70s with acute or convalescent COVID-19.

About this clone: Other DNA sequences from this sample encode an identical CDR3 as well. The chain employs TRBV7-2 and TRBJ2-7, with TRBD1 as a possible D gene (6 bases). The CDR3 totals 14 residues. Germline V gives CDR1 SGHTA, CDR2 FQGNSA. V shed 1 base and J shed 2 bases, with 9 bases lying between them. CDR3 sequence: CASSLEQGAYEQYF. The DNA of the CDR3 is TGTGCCAGCAGCTTAGAACAGGGAGCCTACGAGCAGTACTTC. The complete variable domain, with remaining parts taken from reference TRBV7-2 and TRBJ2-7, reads GAGVSQSPSNKVTEKGKDVELRCDPISGHTALYWYRQSLGQGLEFLIYFQGNSAPDKSGLPSDRFSAERTGGSVSTLTIQRTQQEDSAVYLCASSLEQGAYEQYFGPGTRLTVT.

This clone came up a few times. The CDR3 loop reads CASRPSWQGGNTEAFF. CDR3 nucleotides: TGTGCCAGCAGGCCGTCATGGCAGGGCGGGAACACTGAAGCTTTCTTT. This chain connects TRBV6-4 to TRBJ1-1, with a possible D match to TRBD1 (5 bases). CDR1 is MRHNA, CDR2 SNTAGT, per germline. Deletions cut 6 bases from V and 1 base from J, with 18 bases between. CDR3 length equals 16 residues.

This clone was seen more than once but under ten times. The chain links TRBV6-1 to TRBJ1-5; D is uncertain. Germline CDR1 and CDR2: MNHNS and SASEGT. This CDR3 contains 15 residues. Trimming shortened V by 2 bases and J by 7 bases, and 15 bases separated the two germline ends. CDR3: CASSEIGHPGQPQHF. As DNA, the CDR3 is TGTGCCAGCAGTGAAATCGGGCACCCGGGACAGCCCCAGCATTTT.

The CDR3 DNA follows: TGTGCCAGCGCTTCCCGACAGGTTTACGAGCAGTACTTC. It translates to CASASRQVYEQYF. The chain links TRBV12-3 or TRBV12-4 to TRBJ2-7, with D perhaps matching TRBD1 (6 bases). The CDR3 length is 13 residues. V was trimmed by 8 bases and J by 4 bases, leaving 15 bases between them.

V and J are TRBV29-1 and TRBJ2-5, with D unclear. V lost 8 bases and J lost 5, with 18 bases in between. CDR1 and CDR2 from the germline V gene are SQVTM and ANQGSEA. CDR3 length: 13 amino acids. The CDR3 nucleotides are TGCAGCATACTCAAATACCCGCGGGAGACCCAGTACTTC. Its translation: CSILKYPRETQYF. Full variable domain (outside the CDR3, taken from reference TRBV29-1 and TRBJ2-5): SAVISQKPSRDICQRGTSLTIQCQVDSQVTMMFWYRQQPGQSLTLIATANQGSEATYESGFVIDKFPISRPNLTFSTLTVSNMSPEDSSIYLCSILKYPRETQYFGPGTRLLVL.

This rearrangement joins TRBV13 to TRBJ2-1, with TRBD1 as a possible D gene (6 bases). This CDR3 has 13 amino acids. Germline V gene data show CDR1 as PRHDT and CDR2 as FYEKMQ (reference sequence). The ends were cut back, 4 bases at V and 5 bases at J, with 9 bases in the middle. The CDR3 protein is CASSYRVHNEQFF. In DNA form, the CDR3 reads TGTGCCAGCAGCTACAGGGTGCACAATGAGCAGTTCTTC.

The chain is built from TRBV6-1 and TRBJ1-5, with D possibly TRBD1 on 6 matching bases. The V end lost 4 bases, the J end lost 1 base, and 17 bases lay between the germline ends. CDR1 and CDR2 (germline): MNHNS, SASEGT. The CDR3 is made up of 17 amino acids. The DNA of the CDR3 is TGTGCCAGCAGTGGGGGGGGCGCGATGGTAAGCAATCAGCCCCAGCATTTT. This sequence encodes CASSGGGAMVSNQPQHF.

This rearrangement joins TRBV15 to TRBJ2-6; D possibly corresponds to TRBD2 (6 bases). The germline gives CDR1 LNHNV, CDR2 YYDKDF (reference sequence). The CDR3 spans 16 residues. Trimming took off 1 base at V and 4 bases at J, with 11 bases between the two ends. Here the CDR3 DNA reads TGTGCCACCAGCAGAGTGGAGGGCTCCGGGGCCAACGTCCTGACTTTC. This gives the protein CATSRVEGSGANVLTF. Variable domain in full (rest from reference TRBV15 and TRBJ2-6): DAMVIQNPRYQVTQFGKPVTLSCSQTLNHNVMYWYQQKSSQAPKLLFHYYDKDFNNEADTPDNFQSRRPNTSFCFLDIRSPGLGDTAMYLCATSRVEGSGANVLTFGAGSRLTVL.

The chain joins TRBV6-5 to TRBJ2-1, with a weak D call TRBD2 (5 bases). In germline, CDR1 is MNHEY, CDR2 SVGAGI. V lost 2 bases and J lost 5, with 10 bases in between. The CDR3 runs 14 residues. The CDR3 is CASSYEVGNNEQFF. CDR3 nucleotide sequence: TGTGCCAGCAGTTACGAGGTCGGGAACAATGAGCAGTTCTTC.

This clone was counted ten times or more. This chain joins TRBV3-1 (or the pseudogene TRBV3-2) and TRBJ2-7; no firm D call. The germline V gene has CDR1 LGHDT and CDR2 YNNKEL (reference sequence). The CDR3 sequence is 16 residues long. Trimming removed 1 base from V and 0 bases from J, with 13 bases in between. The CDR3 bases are TGTGCCAGCAGCCAAGTGGGCTATGGGTGCTCCTACGAGCAGTACTTC. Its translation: CASSQVGYGCSYEQYF.

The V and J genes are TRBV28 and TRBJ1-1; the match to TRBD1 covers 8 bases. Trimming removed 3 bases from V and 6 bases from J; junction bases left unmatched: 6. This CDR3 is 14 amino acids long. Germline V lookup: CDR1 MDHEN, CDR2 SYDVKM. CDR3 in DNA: TGTGCCAGCAGTTTGGACAGGGTGAGTGCTGAAGCTTTCTTT. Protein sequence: CASSLDRVSAEAFF.

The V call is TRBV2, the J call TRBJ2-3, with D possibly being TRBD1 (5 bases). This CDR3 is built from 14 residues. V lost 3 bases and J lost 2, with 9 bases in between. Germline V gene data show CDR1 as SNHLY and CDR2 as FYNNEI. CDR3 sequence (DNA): TGTGCCAGCAGTGATAGGACAAACACAGATACGCAGTATTTT. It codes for CASSDRTNTDTQYF.

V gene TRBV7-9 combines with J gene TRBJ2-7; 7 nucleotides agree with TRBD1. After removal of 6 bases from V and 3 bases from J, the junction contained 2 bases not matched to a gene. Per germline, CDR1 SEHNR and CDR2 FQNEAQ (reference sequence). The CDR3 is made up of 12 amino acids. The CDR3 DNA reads TGTGCCAGCAGAAGGGACAGCTACGAGCAGTACTTC. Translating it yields CASRRDSYEQYF. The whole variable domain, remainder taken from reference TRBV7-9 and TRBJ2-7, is DTGVSQNPRHKITKRGQNVTFRCDPISEHNRLYWYRQTLGQGPEFLTYFQNEAQLEKSRLLSDRFSAERPKGSFSTLEIQRTEQGDSAMYLCASRRDSYEQYFGPGTRLTVT.

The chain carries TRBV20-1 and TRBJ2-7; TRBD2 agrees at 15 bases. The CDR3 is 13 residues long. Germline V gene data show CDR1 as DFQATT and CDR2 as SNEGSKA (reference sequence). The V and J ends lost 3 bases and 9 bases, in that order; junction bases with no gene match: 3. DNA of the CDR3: TGCAGTGCTAGTCGGACTAGCGGGGGGGCGCAGTACTTC. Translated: CSASRTSGGAQYF.

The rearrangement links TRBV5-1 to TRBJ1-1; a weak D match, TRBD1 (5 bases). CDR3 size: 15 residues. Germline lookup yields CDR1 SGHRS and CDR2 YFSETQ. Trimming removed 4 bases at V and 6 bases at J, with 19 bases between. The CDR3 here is CASSMEGTPRAEAFF. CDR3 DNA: TGCGCCAGCAGCATGGAGGGGACTCCGAGGGCTGAAGCTTTCTTT. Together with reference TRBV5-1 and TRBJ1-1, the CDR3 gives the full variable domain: KAGVTQTPRYLIKTRGQQVTLSCSPISGHRSVSWYQQTPGQGLQFLFEYFSETQRNKGNFPGRFSGRQFSNSRSEMNVSTLELGDSALYLCASSMEGTPRAEAFFGQGTRLTVV.

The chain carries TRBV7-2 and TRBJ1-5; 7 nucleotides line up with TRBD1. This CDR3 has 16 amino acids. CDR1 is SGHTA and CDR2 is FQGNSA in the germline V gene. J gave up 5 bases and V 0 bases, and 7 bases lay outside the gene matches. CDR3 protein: CASSLAGTAADQPQHF. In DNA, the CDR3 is TGTGCCAGCAGCTTAGCTGGGACAGCAGCGGATCAGCCCCAGCATTTT.

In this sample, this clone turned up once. The CDR3 is CASSVRGGAGELFF. The CDR3 DNA sequence: TGTGCCAGCAGTGTCAGGGGTGGAGCCGGGGAGCTGTTTTTT. The chain has TRBV25-1 and TRBJ2-2; tentatively, D is TRBD1 (6 bases). The CDR3 contains 14 residues. Trimming shortened V by 4 bases and J by 6 bases, and 12 bases separated the two germline ends. Germline-derived CDR1 and CDR2 are MGHDK and SYGVNS.

CDR3 sequence reads: CASSSTRTSSYEQYF. The CDR3 DNA sequence: TGTGCCAGCAGTTCTACTAGGACGAGCTCCTACGAGCAGTACTTC. This sequence joins TRBV11-1 and TRBJ2-7; perhaps TRBD2 as D (5 bases). This CDR3 has 15 amino acids. The germline gives CDR1 SGHAT, CDR2 FQDESV (reference sequence). Trimming took off 6 bases at V and 0 bases at J, with 15 bases between the two ends.

CDR3 region: CSVDGQASDTQYF. DNA of the CDR3: TGCAGCGTCGACGGACAGGCATCAGATACGCAGTATTTT. V is TRBV29-1 and J is TRBJ2-3, with TRBD1 matching 7 bases. Germline V gene data show CDR1 as SQVTM and CDR2 as ANQGSEA. This CDR3 has 13 amino acids. J gave up 4 bases and V 6 bases, and 7 bases lay outside the gene matches.

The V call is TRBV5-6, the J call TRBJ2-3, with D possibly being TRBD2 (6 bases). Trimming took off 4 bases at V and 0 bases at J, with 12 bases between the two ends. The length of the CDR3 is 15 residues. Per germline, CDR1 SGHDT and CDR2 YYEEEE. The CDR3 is CASSRDAGSTDTQYF. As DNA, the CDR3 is TGTGCCAGCAGCCGGGACGCGGGAAGCACAGATACGCAGTATTTT.

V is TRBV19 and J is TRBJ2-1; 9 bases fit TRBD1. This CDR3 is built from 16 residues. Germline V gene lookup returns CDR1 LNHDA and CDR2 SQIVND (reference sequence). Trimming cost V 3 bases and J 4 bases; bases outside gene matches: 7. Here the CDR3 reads CASSMRGQGRYNEQFF. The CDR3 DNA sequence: TGTGCCAGTAGTATGCGGGGACAGGGACGATACAATGAGCAGTTCTTC.